Listed below are T cell receptor beta chains from one sample, sequenced in a study of blood T cells in healthy people across ages. One entry per CDR3 protein, called by TCRdb with MiXCR from the 5' RACE reads. The table shows more than 1 million distinct CDR3 sequences, with under 55% occurring only once. Sequencing input: blood. The receptor set was obtained from an older woman in good health. The CDR3 runs from the conserved cysteine through the conserved F or W. A D gene is named only where the DNA matches it firmly. Where a row states a size, it is once, few, many or the class of an expanded clone; other rows omit it.

j_call: TRBJ1-2; d_call: .; v_call: TRBV2; clone_size: .; cdr3_aa: CASSEDSAGGYTF; cdr3_nt: TGTGCCAGCAGTGAGGACAGCGCCGGGGGCTACACCTTC
j_call: TRBJ2-1; d_call: TRBD2; v_call: TRBV12-3/TRBV12-4; clone_size: few; cdr3_aa: CASLRGRLAGVGDEQFF; cdr3_nt: TGTGCCAGCCTCCGGGGGAGGCTAGCGGGAGTGGGGGATGAGCAGTTCTTC
j_call: TRBJ2-3; d_call: TRBD2; v_call: TRBV7-9; clone_size: .; cdr3_aa: CASSLWEGTDDTQYF; cdr3_nt: TGTGCCAGCAGCTTATGGGAGGGCACAGATGATACGCAGTATTTT
j_call: TRBJ2-5; d_call: .; v_call: TRBV2; clone_size: .; cdr3_aa: CASSANQETQNF; cdr3_nt: TGTGCCAGCAGTGCGAACCAAGAGACCCAGAACTTC
j_call: TRBJ2-3; d_call: .; v_call: TRBV27; clone_size: many; cdr3_aa: CASSFLGTDTQYF; cdr3_nt: TGTGCCAGCAGTTTTCTTGGCACAGATACGCAGTATTTT
j_call: TRBJ1-5; d_call: .; v_call: TRBV6-6; clone_size: few; cdr3_aa: CASHIGDQPQHF; cdr3_nt: TGTGCCAGCCACATAGGAGATCAGCCCCAGCATTTT
j_call: TRBJ2-5; d_call: .; v_call: TRBV28; clone_size: few; cdr3_aa: CASSPSGTLSQETQYF; cdr3_nt: TGTGCCAGCAGTCCCTCCGGGACCCTGAGCCAAGAGACCCAGTACTTC
j_call: TRBJ2-5; d_call: .; v_call: TRBV20-1; clone_size: .; cdr3_aa: CSANLRGGETQYF; cdr3_nt: TGCAGTGCTAACCTAAGGGGCGGGGAGACCCAGTACTTC
j_call: TRBJ2-7; d_call: .; v_call: TRBV27; clone_size: .; cdr3_aa: CASSSGTHSTYEQYF; cdr3_nt: TGTGCCAGCAGCTCGGGCACGCATAGTACCTACGAGCAGTACTTC
j_call: TRBJ2-7; d_call: TRBD2; v_call: TRBV20-1; clone_size: many; cdr3_aa: CSASGALAGGVSGYEQYF; cdr3_nt: TGCAGTGCTAGCGGGGCCCTAGCGGGAGGGGTTTCCGGCTACGAGCAGTACTTC
j_call: TRBJ2-6; d_call: TRBD1; v_call: TRBV7-9; clone_size: few; cdr3_aa: CASSLGQGAGSGANVLTF; cdr3_nt: TGTGCCAGCAGCTTAGGTCAGGGGGCCGGCTCTGGGGCCAACGTCCTGACTTTC
j_call: TRBJ2-3; d_call: TRBD2; v_call: TRBV20-1; clone_size: .; cdr3_aa: CSAGGLAVRADTQYF; cdr3_nt: TGCAGTGCTGGGGGACTAGCGGTCCGTGCAGATACGCAGTATTTT
j_call: TRBJ2-3; d_call: .; v_call: TRBV12-3/TRBV12-4; clone_size: .; cdr3_aa: CASSLEGPTQYF; cdr3_nt: TGTGCCAGCTCCCTGGAGGGCCCTACGCAGTATTTT
j_call: TRBJ1-2; d_call: .; v_call: TRBV29-1; clone_size: .; cdr3_aa: CSTRGPGGTNYGYTF; cdr3_nt: TGCAGCACGCGGGGCCCTGGGGGGACAAACTATGGCTACACCTTC
j_call: TRBJ2-3; d_call: TRBD2; v_call: TRBV20-1; clone_size: many; cdr3_aa: CSAPPGREADTQYF; cdr3_nt: TGCAGTGCTCCTCCGGGGCGGGAGGCAGATACGCAGTATTTT
j_call: TRBJ2-4; d_call: .; v_call: TRBV12-3/TRBV12-4; clone_size: .; cdr3_aa: CASSSLPPGERRDIQYF; cdr3_nt: TGTGCCAGCAGTTCCCTGCCCCCAGGGGAACGTAGGGACATTCAGTACTTC
j_call: TRBJ2-7; d_call: TRBD2; v_call: TRBV9; clone_size: .; cdr3_aa: CAGSREGSGSNEQYF; cdr3_nt: TGTGCCGGCAGTCGGGAAGGGAGCGGGAGTAACGAGCAGTACTTC
j_call: TRBJ1-2; d_call: .; v_call: TRBV18; clone_size: few; cdr3_aa: CASSPGTTHYGYTF; cdr3_nt: TGTGCCAGCTCACCCGGGACAACTCACTATGGCTACACCTTC
j_call: TRBJ2-1; d_call: TRBD2; v_call: TRBV20-1; clone_size: .; cdr3_aa: CSASLLPIGLAGVLHNEQFF; cdr3_nt: TGCAGTGCTAGTCTTCTTCCAATAGGACTAGCGGGAGTTCTACACAATGAGCAGTTCTTC
j_call: TRBJ2-4; d_call: .; v_call: TRBV12-3/TRBV12-4; clone_size: .; cdr3_aa: CASSLGGGVPQNIQYF; cdr3_nt: TGTGCCAGCAGTTTGGGGGGGGGCGTTCCACAAAACATTCAGTACTTC
j_call: TRBJ1-2; d_call: .; v_call: TRBV2; clone_size: .; cdr3_aa: CASSEAPVNYGYTF; cdr3_nt: TGTGCCAGCAGTGAAGCGCCAGTTAACTATGGCTACACCTTC
j_call: TRBJ2-3; d_call: TRBD2; v_call: TRBV9; clone_size: .; cdr3_aa: CASGRSGTTDTQYF; cdr3_nt: TGTGCCAGCGGGCGTAGCGGGACGACAGATACGCAGTATTTT
j_call: TRBJ2-1; d_call: .; v_call: TRBV20-1; clone_size: .; cdr3_aa: CSARDSNEQFF; cdr3_nt: TGCAGTGCTAGGGACTCCAATGAGCAGTTCTTC
j_call: TRBJ1-2; d_call: TRBD1; v_call: TRBV10-2; clone_size: .; cdr3_aa: CASKATGGSYGYTF; cdr3_nt: TGCGCCAGCAAGGCGACAGGGGGGTCCTATGGCTACACCTTC
j_call: TRBJ1-2; d_call: .; v_call: TRBV6-4; clone_size: .; cdr3_aa: CASSVYRDGYTF; cdr3_nt: TGTGCCAGCAGTGTCTACAGGGATGGCTACACCTTC
j_call: TRBJ2-1; d_call: TRBD1; v_call: TRBV6-5; clone_size: .; cdr3_aa: CASSYSGQVSYNEQFF; cdr3_nt: TGTGCCAGCAGTTACTCGGGACAGGTCTCCTACAATGAGCAGTTCTTC
j_call: TRBJ1-2; d_call: .; v_call: TRBV7-3; clone_size: .; cdr3_aa: CASSLDRTLRGYTF; cdr3_nt: TGTGCCAGCAGCTTAGACAGGACCTTGAGGGGCTACACCTTC
j_call: TRBJ2-7; d_call: .; v_call: TRBV6-5; clone_size: .; cdr3_aa: CASSLLSGEKYF; cdr3_nt: TGTGCCAGCAGCCTTCTATCAGGGGAGAAGTACTTC
j_call: TRBJ1-6; d_call: .; v_call: TRBV27; clone_size: .; cdr3_aa: CASSLSSQGHSPLHF; cdr3_nt: TGTGCCAGCAGTTTATCGAGCCAGGGTCATTCACCCCTCCACTTT
j_call: TRBJ2-7; d_call: TRBD2; v_call: TRBV28; clone_size: few; cdr3_aa: CASSPHKGSGSFNEQYF; cdr3_nt: TGTGCCAGCAGTCCCCATAAGGGTAGCGGGAGTTTCAACGAGCAGTACTTC
j_call: TRBJ1-6; d_call: .; v_call: TRBV5-1; clone_size: .; cdr3_aa: CASSLGDKNSPLHF; cdr3_nt: TGCGCCAGCAGCTTGGGGGACAAGAATTCACCCCTCCACTTT
j_call: TRBJ2-6; d_call: .; v_call: TRBV7-6; clone_size: few; cdr3_aa: CASSLVQDSGANVLTF; cdr3_nt: TGTGCCAGCAGCTTAGTTCAGGACTCTGGGGCCAACGTCCTGACTTTC